This T cell receptor beta chain is from a study of T cell repertoires in cytomegalovirus infection. As for the study in general: The authors relied on CMV epitopes, both recently identified HLA-C-restricted and well-studied HLA-B-restricted. It can be stated that public TCR beta signatures indicated CMV infection as well as a matching HLA type. Study-level findings and limits: Of the TCR beta families, the public ones yielded a cumulative frequency that identified carriers of CMV plus the relevant HLA. CMV-specific TCR beta clonotypes restricted by HLA-C dominated the ex vivo response.

Each CDR3 protein gets one entry after TCRdb re-called the reads with MiXCR. The top ten clones hold over 15% of a sample with hundreds of thousands of distinct CDR3 sequences, 33% of them seen once. A note on this clonotype: Its antigen remains unidentified.

This TCR came from a human donor in good health (CMV status not recorded). Some clones in this sample may be carry-over from other donors' samples. The sequences come from cultured PBMCs, collected from culture after CMV antigen stimulation.

DNA of the CDR3: TGTGCCAGCTCACCCGGCCCCGGGATGGAGACCCAGTACTTC. It encodes CASSPGPGMETQYF. The gene calls are TRBV18 and TRBJ2-5; tentatively, D is TRBD2 (5 bases). The CDR3 totals 14 residues. Trimming took off 3 bases at V and 5 bases at J, with 13 bases between the two ends. The germline V gene encodes CDR1 KGHSH and CDR2 LQKENI.